One sample yielded the 21 T cell receptor beta chains listed below, sequenced in a study of T cells in Graves' hyperthyroidism and ophthalmopathy. What was amplified from RNA transcripts were TCR beta CDR3 regions. HTBI primers were the set used in a first-round RT-PCR of the TCR CDR3. TCRdb independently ran MiXCR on the multiplex PCR reads; one entry per CDR3 protein. The table records 350,000 to 400,000 distinct CDR3 sequences, about 18% of them present only once. Sequencing input: blood. These receptors came from a woman aged 18-29 years with Graves' hyperthyroidism.

There are many counts of this clonotype. The rearrangement links TRBV20-1 to TRBJ2-7, with a tentative D call TRBD1 (5 bases). V lost 4 bases, J lost 6 bases, and 10 bases lay in between. The CDR3 extends over 11 amino acids. Per the germline V gene, CDR1 is DFQATT and CDR2 is SNEGSKA (reference sequence). Here the CDR3 DNA reads TGCAGTGCTAATAGGGGCCTCGAGCAGTACTTC. Protein product: CSANRGLEQYF.

This clonotype was seen ten or more times. The rearrangement uses TRBV28 and TRBJ1-2; the D is unclear. Germline CDR1 MDHEN, CDR2 SYDVKM. The CDR3 is 13 amino acids. Trimming left V 7 bases short and J 4 bases short, with 13 bases between. The CDR3 nucleotides are TGTGCCAGCACGACGGCGGCCGCCTATGGCTACACCTTC. Its translation: CASTTAAAYGYTF.

In this sample, this clonotype turned up a few times. The chain couples TRBV4-1 to TRBJ1-5; D possibly corresponds to TRBD1 (6 bases). The CDR3 length is 16 residues. Germline CDR1 MGHRA, CDR2 YSYEKL. V was cut by 1 base and J by 7 bases, with 17 bases left in between. The DNA of the CDR3 is TGCGCCAGCAGCCAAGGCCAGGGGTGGGGAAGCCAGCCCCAGCATTTT. This codes for CASSQGQGWGSQPQHF.

This chain connects TRBV3-1 to TRBJ1-1; D call uncertain. Germline V gene lookup returns CDR1 LGHDT and CDR2 YNNKEL (reference sequence). This CDR3 has 12 amino acids. V was cut by 1 base and J by 6 bases, with 6 bases left in between. This chain's CDR3 is CASSQVGPEAFF. Here the CDR3 DNA reads TGTGCCAGCAGCCAAGTCGGCCCTGAAGCTTTCTTT.

This clonotype has ten or more counts. The CDR3 loop reads CASSHPPTLGNTEAFF. The CDR3 region has the DNA TGTGCCAGCAGTCACCCCCCGACATTGGGGAACACTGAAGCTTTCTTT. The rearrangement uses TRBV6-5 and TRBJ1-1; no reliable D call. This CDR3 spans 16 amino acids. Germline V gives CDR1 MNHEY, CDR2 SVGAGI. V was clipped by 5 bases and J by 1 base, with 17 bases between them.

The gene calls are TRBV6-5 and TRBJ2-7; 11 nucleotides line up with TRBD2. CDR1 is MNHEY, CDR2 SVGAGI, per germline. Unmatched junction bases numbered 4, after V lost 2 bases and J lost 4 bases. This CDR3 spans 15 amino acids. The CDR3 DNA reads as TGTGCCAGCAGTTACACTAGCGGGAGAACGTACGAGCAGTACTTC. Translated: CASSYTSGRTYEQYF.

This clonotype showed up many times. The chain carries TRBV9 and TRBJ2-2; TRBD1 aligns across 10 bases. Germline V gives CDR1 SGDLS, CDR2 YYNGEE. The V segment lost 4 bases and the J segment 7 bases; nucleotides outside the gene matches: 7. The CDR3 contains 15 residues. DNA for the CDR3: TGTGCCAGCAGCTTCCGACAGGGGGCTTTCGGGGAGCTGTTTTTT. Residues: CASSFRQGAFGELFF.

This clonotype has a handful of counts. V gene TRBV29-1 combines with J gene TRBJ2-5, with TRBD1 matching 9 bases. Germline lookup yields CDR1 SQVTM and CDR2 ANQGSEA. The CDR3 has 14 amino acids. With 5 bases clipped from V and 2 bases from J, the junction kept 6 bases outside the gene matches. CDR3 DNA: TGCAGCGTTCCCAGGACAGGGGTACAAGAGACCCAGTACTTC. It specifies CSVPRTGVQETQYF.

This clonotype was picked up one time. The V and J genes are TRBV12-3 or TRBV12-4 and TRBJ1-2, with 10 bases that match TRBD1. This CDR3 has 13 amino acids. The trim removed 5 bases at V and 8 bases at J, leaving 5 bases unmatched. The CDR3 spells CASSPRGQGGYTF. The CDR3 DNA is TGTGCCAGCAGTCCCCGGGGACAGGGGGGCTACACCTTC.

The rearrangement uses TRBV6-5 and TRBJ1-6; D remains ambiguous. Trimming removed 0 bases at V and 7 bases at J, with 10 bases between. The germline CDR1 and CDR2 sequences are MNHEY and SVGAGI. CDR3 length: 15 amino acids. The CDR3 spells CASSYSHRLNSPLHF. In DNA form, the CDR3 reads TGTGCCAGCAGTTACTCGCACAGACTGAATTCACCCCTCCACTTT.

This clonotype was seen many times. The chain recombines TRBV28 with TRBJ2-5, with D perhaps TRBD1 (5 bases). This CDR3 comprises 15 residues. Germline V gives CDR1 MDHEN, CDR2 SYDVKM. The V gene lost 5 bases and the J gene lost 3 bases, with 16 bases spanning the gap. This chain's CDR3 is CASSAQDLLEETQYF. In nucleotides, the CDR3 is TGTGCCAGCAGTGCACAGGATTTACTCGAAGAGACCCAGTACTTC.

This clonotype was seen at least ten times. The rearrangement links TRBV7-3 to TRBJ2-5; 13 nucleotides match TRBD2. V shed 5 bases and J 4 bases; nucleotides not matched to a gene: 4. Per the germline V gene, CDR1 is SGHTA and CDR2 is FQGTGA. The CDR3 loop spans 15 amino acids. This chain's CDR3 is CASSPGTSGVETQYF. The DNA of the CDR3 is TGTGCCAGCAGCCCGGGGACTAGCGGGGTAGAGACCCAGTACTTC.

This clonotype has just a few counts. The rearrangement uses TRBV9 and TRBJ1-5; 7 positions match TRBD1. The CDR3 has 17 amino acids. Germline V gene lookup returns CDR1 SGDLS and CDR2 YYNGEE. V shed 9 bases, J shed 0 bases, and the junction held 15 bases outside the gene matches. The CDR3 loop reads CATSRRGGRYSNQPQHF. The CDR3 DNA sequence: TGTGCCACCTCCCGCAGGGGGGGACGATATAGCAATCAGCCCCAGCATTTT.

This clonotype has a count of ten or more. The CDR3 protein is CASSPLPDSPTSFYGYTF. CDR3 DNA: TGTGCCAGCTCACCACTACCGGACAGCCCTACAAGCTTCTATGGCTACACCTTC. The chain recombines TRBV18 with TRBJ1-2, with TRBD1 as a possible D gene (6 bases). This CDR3 has 18 amino acids. Germline CDR1 reads KGHSH; CDR2 reads LQKENI. Trimming cost V 1 base and J 4 bases, with 22 bases left between them.

This chain joins TRBV9 and TRBJ1-4; 9 bases map to TRBD1. The germline V gene encodes CDR1 SGDLS and CDR2 YYNGEE. Trimming took 4 bases from V and 7 from J; bases not matched to a gene: 17. This CDR3 is 18 amino acids long. The CDR3, as DNA: TGTGCCAGCAGCTCCCGGGACAGGGTGATTTTCGAACCTGAAAAACTGTTTTTT. It encodes CASSSRDRVIFEPEKLFF.

This clonotype has ten or more counts. The genes are TRBV6-5 and TRBJ1-1; D uncertain. The CDR3 loop spans 17 amino acids. The V end lost 2 bases, the J end lost 0 bases, and 16 bases lay between the germline ends. Looked up from germline, CDR1 is MNHEY and CDR2 is SVGAGI. The CDR3 loop is CASSYTFVGYMNTEAFF. As DNA, the CDR3 is TGTGCCAGCAGTTACACGTTTGTCGGTTACATGAACACTGAAGCTTTCTTT.

The V call is TRBV24-1, the J call TRBJ1-5; D remains unclear. Per germline, CDR1 KGHDR and CDR2 SFDVKD. This CDR3 comprises 13 residues. V was cut by 7 bases and J by 3 bases, with 9 bases left in between. CDR3 region: CATSAGFNQPQHF. DNA for the CDR3: TGTGCCACCAGCGCGGGCTTCAATCAGCCCCAGCATTTT.

Worth noting for this clonotype: A read error is possible here, since a much larger clone lies one base away. The chain employs TRBV27 and TRBJ2-7; 8 bases align to TRBD1. With V trimmed by 4 bases and J by 3 bases, 2 bases remained unmatched. This CDR3 is built from 13 residues. CDR1 and CDR2 (germline): MNHEY, SMNVEV (reference sequence). The CDR3 loop is CASSWTGNYEQYV. For the CDR3, the DNA is TGTGCCAGCAGTTGGACAGGGAACTACGAGCAGTACGTC.

The chain uses TRBV27 and TRBJ1-2, with D possibly being TRBD1 (5 bases). Trimming removed 5 bases from V and 2 bases from J, with 12 bases in between. The CDR3 covers 14 residues. Germline CDR1 reads MNHEY; CDR2 reads SMNVEV (reference sequence). The CDR3 nucleotides read TGTGCCAGCAGTCGCCTCCAGGGAAACTATGGCTACACCTTC. Protein: CASSRLQGNYGYTF.

This clonotype was seen only once. The V call is TRBV12-3 or TRBV12-4, the J call TRBJ1-5; 8 nucleotides agree with TRBD1. Germline trimming cut 6 bases from V and 5 bases from J; bases unmatched to any gene: 6. CDR3 length: 14 amino acids. CDR3 in DNA: TGTGCCAGCAGCCCGGACAGGGCGGATCAGCCCCAGCATTTT. This codes for CASSPDRADQPQHF.

This clonotype was counted ten times or more. The chain has TRBV4-1 and TRBJ2-7, with D unresolved. Trimming cost V 1 base and J 6 bases, with 10 bases left between them. The CDR3 is 13 amino acids. The germline V gene encodes CDR1 MGHRA and CDR2 YSYEKL. The CDR3 nucleotides read TGCGCCAGCAGCCAAGTAGGGTTTGGCGAGCAGTACTTC. It encodes CASSQVGFGEQYF.